This TCR beta chain was captured in a study of identical twins. A note on this clonotype: Antigen unknown.

A universal primer site was incorporated via template switching, and the cDNA contained unique molecular identifiers. TCRdb redid the calling of the 5' RACE reads with MiXCR, one entry per CDR3 protein. The sample shows about 730,000 distinct CDR3 sequences, over 20% of them seen only once. The germline CDR1 and CDR2 sequences are MNHNS and SASEGT. J gave up 0 bases and V 2 bases, and 2 bases lay outside the gene matches. This CDR3 spans 15 amino acids. Study observations and caveats: Twins shared beta out-of-frame sequences in excess, but this excess was weaker. A partial confounding effect on zero-insertion analyses could come from invariant MAIT and iNKT cells. Within cord blood, abundant beta clonotypes carried fewer insertions, but memory repertoires showed no such trend.

These same data were also listed under a study on T cells expressing NK-cell markers.

Sequencing used PBMCs. This TCR derives from a woman aged 18-35 years in good health. V and J are TRBV6-1 and TRBJ2-3; 7 bases line up with TRBD1. The CDR3 DNA sequence: TGTGCCAGCAGTGAATGGGGACAGAGCACAGATACGCAGTATTTT. The encoded protein is CASSEWGQSTDTQYF.